This entry is about one T cell receptor beta chain. As yet, its antigen is unknown. The sample comes from a study of CXCR3-negative and CXCR3-positive naive CD8 T cells. Study-wide results and caveats: Similarly elevated diversity marked both naive subsets, with memory CD8+ cells showing far lower diversity.

The CDR3 is 12 residues long. Germline V gene sequence: CDR1 SQVTM, CDR2 ANQGSEA. UMI-labeled TRB cDNA libraries were prepared by 5' RACE. TCRdb processed the 5' RACE reads again and assigns one entry to each CDR3 protein, with no DNA. The specimen's table records about 43,000 distinct CDR3 sequences. Every CD8+ subset sample held some 300,000 flow-sorted cells, done in triplicate. The J gene is TRBJ2-1, the V gene TRBV29-1; TCRdb reports TRBD2, a call that lacks DNA to check it against. This TCR was recovered from a human donor in good health. Some clones in this sample may be carry-over from other donors' samples. Material for sequencing was memory CD8+ T cells from blood. CDR3: CSVNSGPNEQFF.